The 30 T cell receptor beta chains below all came from one sample that was sequenced in a study of control samples from healthy donors and cancer patients. TCRdb keeps only in-frame clones here, not all; method: immunoSEQ multiplex PCR. Found here are 90,000 to 100,000 clones, 75% to 85% of them singletons; the top ten hold roughly 10%. The sequenced sample consisted of blood. Receptors were obtained from a woman in her 30s in good health.

Note on this clone: The germline gene is not matched at one end of the junction; a read error may be the cause. The chain is built from TRBV6-5 and TRBJ1-4; 9 nucleotides line up with TRBD1. This CDR3 is built from 16 residues. In germline, CDR1 is MNHEY, CDR2 SVGAGI. The CDR3 region has the DNA TGTGCCAGTAGTTACTCCACGGGACAGGGTAATGAAAAACTGTTTTTT. It is translated as CASSYSTGQGNEKLFF.

The chain is built from TRBV27 and TRBJ2-3; TRBD2 agrees at 8 bases. This CDR3 is 16 amino acids long. Trimming at V came to 6 bases and at J to 6 bases, leaving 14 bases not matched to a gene. CDR1 and CDR2 (germline): MNHEY, SMNVEV (reference sequence). Here the CDR3 DNA reads TGTGCCAGCAGACCTCTCGGGGGGGCAGCTTCCGATACGCAGTATTTT. Its protein is CASRPLGGAASDTQYF.

V gene TRBV18 combines with J gene TRBJ1-1; D not resolved. Deletions cut 0 bases from V and 10 bases from J, with 12 bases between. CDR3 length: 13 amino acids. Germline-derived CDR1 and CDR2 are KGHSH and LQKENI. The CDR3 sequence is CASSPPSKVTAFF. CDR3 sequence (DNA): TGTGCCAGCTCACCACCGTCCAAGGTGACAGCTTTCTTT.

V is TRBV30 and J is TRBJ1-2; TRBD1 matches at 9 bases. Germline V lookup: CDR1 GTSNPN, CDR2 SVGIG (reference sequence). The CDR3 has 13 amino acids. V was clipped by 4 bases and J by 6 bases; unmatched bases: 6. CDR3 nucleotides: TGTGCCTGGAACCACAGGGGGCTGGATGGCTACACCTTC. Protein: CAWNHRGLDGYTF.

The chain couples TRBV5-1 to TRBJ2-1, with TRBD1 matching over 12 bases. With 0 bases clipped from V and 8 bases from J, the junction kept 3 bases outside the gene matches. Germline V gives CDR1 SGHRS, CDR2 YFSETQ. CDR3 length: 15 residues. CDR3 bases: TGCGCCAGCAGCTTGGCCGGGACAGGGGGCCATGAGCAGTTCTTC. This translates into CASSLAGTGGHEQFF. Complete variable domain (other parts from reference TRBV5-1 and TRBJ2-1): KAGVTQTPRYLIKTRGQQVTLSCSPISGHRSVSWYQQTPGQGLQFLFEYFSETQRNKGNFPGRFSGRQFSNSRSEMNVSTLELGDSALYLCASSLAGTGGHEQFFGPGTRLTVL.

In this sample, this clone turned up once. The chain links TRBV6-5 to TRBJ2-1; 9 bases are shared with TRBD2. This CDR3 comprises 15 residues. The germline CDR1 and CDR2 sequences are MNHEY and SVGAGI. J was trimmed by 3 bases and V by 2 bases; bases with no gene match: 2. CDR3 amino acids: CASSYGRGGYNEQFF. CDR3 DNA: TGTGCCAGCAGTTACGGGCGGGGGGGCTACAATGAGCAGTTCTTC.

This clone appeared a single time. The DNA for the CDR3 is TGTGCCAGCAGCTTGAACCGGCCCTATGGCTACACCTTC. Protein product: CASSLNRPYGYTF. This chain connects TRBV5-6 to TRBJ1-2; D is uncertain. Trimming stripped 1 base from V and 4 bases from J, with 8 bases between. The V gene's germline CDR1 is SGHDT and CDR2 YYEEEE. CDR3 length: 13 amino acids.

This sequence joins TRBV4-3 and TRBJ2-7, with D perhaps matching TRBD1 (5 bases). Germline loops: CDR1 LGHNA, CDR2 YSLEER. The V and J ends lost 11 bases and 0 bases respectively, with 17 bases between them. The CDR3 contains 14 residues. CDR3 coding DNA: TGCGCCGCAGGGCTCCCAGGGAACTCCTACGAGCAGTACTTC. It encodes CAAGLPGNSYEQYF.

This rearrangement joins TRBV3-1 (or the pseudogene TRBV3-2) to TRBJ1-4, with a weak D call TRBD1 (5 bases). V gave up 5 bases and J gave up 6 bases, with 13 bases separating them. The CDR3 is 14 amino acids. Germline V gene sequence: CDR1 LGHDT, CDR2 YNNKEL (reference sequence). For the CDR3, the DNA is TGTGCCAGCAGCGTGGAGCCGGGGGATGAAAAACTGTTTTTT. This encodes CASSVEPGDEKLFF.

V usage is TRBV6-2 or TRBV6-3 and J usage is TRBJ2-5; the D is unclear. Per germline, CDR1 MNHEY and CDR2 SVGEGT. The ends were cut back, 4 bases at V and 0 bases at J, with 18 bases in the middle. The CDR3 covers 17 residues. The CDR3 DNA reads as TGTGCCAGCAGTTCTGACACTGAAATCGTGTACCAAGAGACCCAGTACTTC. Residues: CASSSDTEIVYQETQYF.

The V and J genes are TRBV5-1 and TRBJ2-5; TRBD2 might be the D (6 bases). Germline V gene lookup returns CDR1 SGHRS and CDR2 YFSETQ. V gave up 4 bases and J gave up 6 bases, with 10 bases separating them. This CDR3 contains 12 residues. In DNA form, the CDR3 reads TGCGCCAGCAGCCCTGCGGGACAGACCCAGTACTTC. This gives the protein CASSPAGQTQYF.

This clone was detected only a few times. This chain joins TRBV19 and TRBJ2-1; no definite D call. The V gene's germline CDR1 is LNHDA and CDR2 SQIVND (reference sequence). Trimming pared 4 bases from V and 4 bases from J, leaving 17 bases between. The CDR3 contains 16 residues. The CDR3 nucleotides are TGTGCCAGTAGTAGGGGTCAATGGTACGGGTACAATGAGCAGTTCTTC. Translated, it gives CASSRGQWYGYNEQFF.

The rearrangement uses TRBV19 and TRBJ2-1; D is uncertain. V gave up 3 bases and J gave up 3 bases, with 6 bases separating them. Germline V CDR1 and CDR2: LNHDA, SQIVND (reference sequence). The CDR3 runs to 13 residues. The chain's CDR3 is CASSIGNYNEQFF. CDR3 DNA sequence: TGTGCCAGTAGTATCGGTAACTACAATGAGCAGTTCTTC.

This chain links TRBV27 with TRBJ2-2, with 10 bases identical to TRBD1. The ends lost 0 bases at V and 4 bases at J; junction bases unmatched: 5. This CDR3 has 17 amino acids. Germline loops: CDR1 MNHEY, CDR2 SMNVEV (reference sequence). The CDR3 DNA follows: TGTGCCAGCAGTTTATCGCACGGGACAGGGGTCACCGGGGAGCTGTTTTTT. This codes for CASSLSHGTGVTGELFF.

The chain couples TRBV12-5 to TRBJ2-7; D might be TRBD1 or TRBD2, each matching 5 bases. V lost 0 bases and J 4 bases, leaving 19 bases between the germline ends. CDR1 is LGHNT and CDR2 is FRNRAP in the germline V gene. The CDR3 runs 17 residues. CDR3 DNA sequence: TGTGCTAGTGGTTTGGTACAGGAGGATAACCTTCCATACGAGCAGTACTTC. Amino acids: CASGLVQEDNLPYEQYF.

The chain employs TRBV11-2 and TRBJ1-1; possibly TRBD1 for D (6 bases). The CDR3 is 16 residues long. Looked up from germline, CDR1 is SGHAT and CDR2 is FQNNGV. The germline V and J ends were trimmed by 5 bases and 0 bases, with 16 bases remaining between them. The CDR3 DNA is TGTGCCAGCAGCCGCGCAGGGGCGACGATGAACACTGAAGCTTTCTTT. Its translation is CASSRAGATMNTEAFF.

J is TRBJ1-1 and V is TRBV19, with TRBD1 identical over 7 bases. The ends lost 6 bases at V and 3 bases at J; junction bases unmatched: 7. CDR1 and CDR2 from the germline V gene are LNHDA and SQIVND (reference sequence). The CDR3 runs to 14 residues. The CDR3 coding sequence is TGTGCCAGTAGCGAACGGACAGGCTACACTGAAGCTTTCTTT. Its protein is CASSERTGYTEAFF.

The CDR3 here is CASSEGLAGGQFF. The CDR3 DNA follows: TGTGCCAGCAGCGAGGGACTAGCGGGGGGGCAGTTCTTC. This rearrangement joins TRBV5-6 to TRBJ2-1, with 15 bases lining up with TRBD2. Germline CDR1 is SGHDT and CDR2 is YYEEEE. CDR3 length: 13 residues. With V trimmed by 4 bases and J by 12 bases, 2 bases remained unmatched.

Comments on this clone: Mismatch with germline at one junction end may stem from a read error. V gene TRBV5-6 combines with J gene TRBJ2-7; TRBD2 agrees at 14 bases. The length of the CDR3 is 15 residues. The germline CDR1 and CDR2 sequences are SGHDT and YYEEEE. CDR3 region: CASSLGLAGEYEQYF. CDR3 coding DNA: TGTGCCAGCAGTTTGGGACTAGCGGGGGAATACGAGCAGTACTTC.

This clone has just one count. This sequence joins TRBV7-6 and TRBJ2-3; TRBD2 agrees at 7 bases. Germline V CDR1 and CDR2: SGHVS, FNYEAQ. V was clipped by 2 bases and J by 1 base; unmatched bases: 0. The CDR3 covers 14 residues. CDR3 protein: CASSLLAGTDTQYF. CDR3 coding DNA: TGTGCCAGCAGCTTACTAGCGGGCACAGATACGCAGTATTTT.

This chain connects TRBV19 to TRBJ1-5; D gene unclear. The CDR3 sequence is 16 residues long. Germline loops: CDR1 LNHDA, CDR2 SQIVND (reference sequence). Trimming removed 4 bases from V and 1 base from J, with 14 bases in between. CDR3 in DNA: TGTGCCAGTAGTAACTACGGCCCTGTCAGCAATCAGCCCCAGCATTTT. It encodes CASSNYGPVSNQPQHF.

The chain links TRBV19 to TRBJ2-1, with TRBD2 matching 9 bases. After removal of 3 bases from V and 8 bases from J, the junction contained 5 bases not matched to a gene. Germline V gene data show CDR1 as LNHDA and CDR2 as SQIVND (reference sequence). The CDR3 has 14 residues. The DNA for the CDR3 is TGTGCCAGTAGTATCGGACTAGCGCGGGATGAGCAGTTCTTC. Protein sequence: CASSIGLARDEQFF. The full variable domain, its missing parts supplied by reference TRBV19 and TRBJ2-1, is DGGITQSPKYLFRKEGQNVTLSCEQNLNHDAMYWYRQDPGQGLRLIYYSQIVNDFQKGDIAEGYSVSREKKESFPLTVTSAQKNPTAFYLCASSIGLARDEQFFGPGTRLTVL.

The chain links TRBV7-9 to TRBJ1-2; maybe TRBD1 (5 bases). Between the trimmed V and J ends, which lost 5 bases and 8 bases, there was a span of 21 bases. Germline V gives CDR1 SEHNR, CDR2 FQNEAQ (reference sequence). The length of the CDR3 is 15 residues. The DNA for the CDR3 is TGTGCCAGCAGCCCTACACCCGAGGGGTTGGGAGGCTACACCTTC. It encodes CASSPTPEGLGGYTF.

The chain recombines TRBV5-6 with TRBJ2-5, with 10 bases identical to TRBD2. Germline V gene data show CDR1 as SGHDT and CDR2 as YYEEEE. The V and J ends lost 6 bases and 3 bases, in that order; junction bases with no gene match: 14. This CDR3 region has 17 residues. The DNA for the CDR3 is TGTGCCAGCAATCCCCCGGTCGCTAGCGGGGGCAAAGAGACCCAGTACTTC. It codes for CASNPPVASGGKETQYF.

The count of this clone is one. This chain uses TRBV6-6 with TRBJ2-7; possibly TRBD1 for D (6 bases). Germline V CDR1 and CDR2: MNHNY, SVGAGI (reference sequence). The ends were cut back, 9 bases at V and 4 bases at J, with 16 bases in the middle. CDR3 length: 13 amino acids. The CDR3 sequence is CASTPTGQYEQYF. As DNA, the CDR3 is TGTGCCAGTACGCCGACAGGCCAGTACGAGCAGTACTTC.

The gene calls are TRBV2 and TRBJ2-1, with D unresolved. Germline CDR1 is SNHLY and CDR2 is FYNNEI. The length of the CDR3 is 13 residues. V was clipped by 4 bases and J by 6 bases, with 10 bases between them. Here the CDR3 DNA reads TGTGCCAGCAGTGTGGGTCTGCGCAATGAGCAGTTCTTC. Its protein product is CASSVGLRNEQFF.

V and J are TRBV18 and TRBJ2-1, with D perhaps being TRBD1 or TRBD2 (6 bases each). V lost 3 bases and J lost 10, with 19 bases in between. Germline V lookup: CDR1 KGHSH, CDR2 LQKENI. This CDR3 is built from 15 residues. The CDR3 nucleotides read TGTGCCAGCTCACCTGGTTTCGGGGGCCCCGGCGAGCAGTTCTTC. Translation gives CASSPGFGGPGEQFF.

In this sample, this clone turned up a few times. This chain uses TRBV19 with TRBJ2-6; D not resolved. Germline V CDR1 and CDR2: LNHDA, SQIVND (reference sequence). The V and J ends lost 5 bases and 4 bases respectively, with 12 bases between them. The CDR3 contains 15 residues. CDR3 sequence reads: CASSFDTSGANVLTF. The CDR3 bases are TGTGCCAGTAGTTTTGACACGTCCGGGGCCAACGTCCTGACTTTC.

In its sample, this clone was seen a few times. V gene TRBV6-2 or TRBV6-3 combines with J gene TRBJ2-1, with 10 positions matching TRBD2. Germline V gives CDR1 MNHEY, CDR2 SVGEGT. V lost 6 bases to trimming and J lost 3 bases; unmatched junction nucleotides: 8. This CDR3 comprises 16 residues. The CDR3 coding sequence is TGTGCCAGCAGCCCACCTCTAGCGGGGGACTACAATGAGCAGTTCTTC. Its translation is CASSPPLAGDYNEQFF.

The genes are TRBV4-3 and TRBJ2-7, with D maybe TRBD2 (7 bases). The germline V gene encodes CDR1 LGHNA and CDR2 YSLEER. V shed 1 base and J shed 1 base, with 14 bases lying between them. The CDR3 is 16 residues long. The CDR3 bases are TGCGCCAGCAGCCAAGGTTGGGGGGGCGCGTCCTACGAGCAGTACTTC. It yields the protein CASSQGWGGASYEQYF.